In its sample, the clone carrying this T cell receptor beta chain was seen many times. Its specificity is unknown. These data come from a study of Graves' ophthalmopathy and Graves' hyperthyroidism. Having ophthalmopathy, the donors showed moderate-to-severe activity, CAS ≥3 and NOSPECS ≥4, with disease lasting under 3 months. None of the included patients had other autoimmune diseases, uncontrolled infections, pregnancy or lactation, as these led to exclusion. Amplified material comprised TCR beta CDR3 regions derived from RNA transcripts. In the first round, RT-PCR was carried out with HTBI primers, and a multiplex PCR formed the second round. Via MiXCR, TCRdb re-called the multiplex PCR reads, giving one row per CDR3 protein. This table holds about 480,000 distinct CDR3 sequences, under 15% found once. Germline CDR1 is MGHRA and CDR2 is YSYEKL. Losses at the gene ends were 0 bases for V and 8 bases for J; bases not matched to a gene: 7. CDR3 length: 15 amino acids.

Study-level results: Blood also carried most expanded thyroid clonotypes exceeding 0.001 frequency.

The receptor's source is a woman in her 30s with Graves' ophthalmopathy. The specimen was blood. The gene calls are TRBV4-1 and TRBJ2-4, with 7 nucleotides matching TRBD2. The CDR3 loop reads CASSQDRGRDYIQYF. In DNA, the CDR3 is TGCGCCAGCAGCCAAGACAGAGGGAGGGATTACATTCAGTACTTC.